The 18 T cell receptor beta chains reported below all come from one sample, sequenced in a study of molecular identifiers for immune sequencing clone quantification. MiXCR, run by TCRdb on the PCR reads, gives a single entry per CDR3 protein. Of about 640,000 distinct CDR3 sequences listed, about 20% are singletons. What was sequenced was naive CD8+ T cells from blood, with Jurkat cell RNA spiked in. Subset specified: FACS-sorted CD8+CD4-CCR7+CD45RA+ naive T cells. Receptors were obtained from a human donor in good health. Some libraries in this study had Jurkat cell RNA spiked in.

This clonotype was counted a few times. The CDR3 bases are TGTGCCAGCAGCCAAGATCCCCTTGAGCCGACAGCGGGAGTAAGGAAGCAAGAGACCCAGTACTTC. It encodes CASSQDPLEPTAGVRKQETQYF. V usage is TRBV14 and J usage is TRBJ2-5; 8 bases agree with TRBD2. Germline CDR1 and CDR2: SGHDN and FVKESK. Trimming cost V 0 bases and J 2 bases; bases outside gene matches: 23. This CDR3 region has 22 residues.

This clonotype was detected many times. The chain recombines TRBV4-1 with TRBJ1-5; no firm D call. Trimming pared 2 bases from V and 4 bases from J, leaving 6 bases between. CDR1 and CDR2 (germline): MGHRA, YSYEKL. This CDR3 is 13 amino acids long. CDR3 sequence: CASSQNGNQPQHF. CDR3 DNA sequence: TGCGCCAGCAGCCAAAACGGGAATCAGCCCCAGCATTTT.

Many counts were recorded for this clonotype. V usage is TRBV24-1 and J usage is TRBJ2-5; D remains ambiguous. The CDR3 is 12 residues long. With 0 bases removed from V and 10 bases from J, the gap between germline ends came to 8 bases. Germline CDR1 KGHDR, CDR2 SFDVKD. The CDR3 sequence is CATSDLRVFQYF. CDR3 bases: TGTGCCACCAGTGATTTGCGGGTTTTCCAGTACTTC.

CDR3 nucleotide sequence: TGTGCCAGCAGCTTAGACGGGGATCCGGAGACCCAGTACTTC. Translating it yields CASSLDGDPETQYF. The V and J genes are TRBV7-9 and TRBJ2-5, with D possibly matching TRBD2 (5 bases). This CDR3 is built from 14 residues. The V end lost 1 base, the J end lost 5 bases, and 11 bases lay between the germline ends. The germline V gene encodes CDR1 SEHNR and CDR2 FQNEAQ (reference sequence).

This clonotype was seen more than once but under ten times. The chain has TRBV4-3 and TRBJ2-7; a possible D gene is TRBD1 (6 bases). Trimming took off 0 bases at V and 7 bases at J, with 13 bases between the two ends. The CDR3 consists of 14 residues. Germline loops: CDR1 LGHNA, CDR2 YSLEER. The CDR3 spells CASSQDLTGFEQYF. The CDR3 nucleotides are TGCGCCAGCAGCCAAGATTTGACAGGTTTTGAGCAGTACTTC.

As regards this clonotype: An end of the junction differs from the germline gene, which may be a read error. Here the CDR3 reads CACSSASISTDTQYF. CDR3 in DNA: TGTGCCTGCAGTTCAGCGTCAATTAGCACAGATACGCAGTATTTT. The genes are TRBV27 and TRBJ2-3; D is ambiguous. The germline gives CDR1 MNHEY, CDR2 SMNVEV (reference sequence). CDR3 length: 15 residues.

In this sample, this clonotype turned up many times. The chain carries TRBV10-3 and TRBJ1-2; D is undetermined. Trimming shortened V by 4 bases and J by 5 bases, and 17 bases separated the two germline ends. The CDR3 loop spans 15 amino acids. Germline CDR1 reads ENHRY; CDR2 reads SYGVKD. The DNA for the CDR3 is TGTGCCATCAGTGCTGACAAGGCAGGCGGTTATGGCTACACCTTC. It specifies CAISADKAGGYGYTF.

Comments on this clonotype: This may arise from a read error, as a much more abundant clone is one base away. This chain uses TRBV20-1 with TRBJ2-3; D is uncertain. From germline, CDR1 is DFQATT and CDR2 SNEGSKA (reference sequence). This CDR3 spans 16 amino acids. The CDR3: CSASKSTATYTDTRYF. The CDR3 DNA follows: TGCAGTGCCTCCAAGTCCACGGCGACCTACACAGATACGCGGTATTTT.

This clonotype was detected only once. The chain uses TRBV7-9 and TRBJ2-1; 9 nucleotides line up with TRBD2. In germline, CDR1 is SEHNR, CDR2 FQNEAQ (reference sequence). V trimming: 5 bases; J trimming: 5 bases; junction bases outside the gene matches: 7. The CDR3 covers 15 residues. CDR3 residues: CASSPTSGGHNEQFF. The CDR3 nucleotides read TGTGCCAGCAGCCCGACTAGCGGAGGCCACAATGAGCAGTTCTTC.

Remarks on this clonotype: A clone one base away is much larger, so this may be a read error. This CDR3 fails to terminate in the conserved phenylalanine or tryptophan, so it likely reflects a read error. The genes are TRBV6-2 or TRBV6-3 and TRBJ1-1; D is undetermined. Germline V CDR1 and CDR2: MNHEY, SVGEGT. V lost 4 bases and J 6 bases, leaving 9 bases between the germline ends. CDR3 size: 12 residues. The CDR3 nucleotides read TGTGCCAGCAGTTTCCCCGAAGCTGAAGCTTTCCTT. Its translation is CASSFPEAEAFL.

This clonotype appeared a few times. The gene calls are TRBV27 and TRBJ2-7, with 8 bases lining up with TRBD2. The CDR3 consists of 15 residues. V lost 5 bases to trimming and J lost 4 bases; unmatched junction nucleotides: 10. Per germline, CDR1 MNHEY and CDR2 SMNVEV (reference sequence). CDR3 nucleotide sequence: TGTGCCAGCAGTGTCTCCGGGACTAGAAGGTACGAGCAGTACTTC. Residues: CASSVSGTRRYEQYF.

For this clonotype: This may come from a read error, since a much larger clone is one base off. The chain combines TRBV12-3 or TRBV12-4 with TRBJ2-5; 14 positions match TRBD2. V shed 8 bases, J shed 9 bases, and the junction held 17 bases outside the gene matches. The CDR3 runs 17 residues. The DNA for the CDR3 is TGTGCCAGCGGTCCGGGGACTAGCGGGAGTTCATGGGGAGCCCAGTACTTC. It yields the protein CASGPGTSGSSWGAQYF.

Details on this clonotype: One end of the junction is discordant with germline, which a read error may explain. The chain joins TRBV6-5 to TRBJ2-3; the D gene is possibly TRBD2 (6 bases). Matching the DNA end better, TRBJ2-1 makes the J call doubtful. The CDR3 is 16 amino acids. Per germline, CDR1 MNHEY and CDR2 SVGAGI. The CDR3 sequence: CASRPPSAISYIEQFF. The CDR3 DNA follows: TGTGCCAGCAGACCCCCTAGCGCCATTTCCTACATTGAGCAGTTCTTC.

The chain carries TRBV19 and TRBJ1-2; TRBD1 might be the D (5 bases). V was clipped by 2 bases and J by 6 bases, with 13 bases between them. Germline lookup yields CDR1 LNHDA and CDR2 SQIVND (reference sequence). CDR3 length equals 14 residues. CDR3 amino acids: CASSIQQGQDGYTF. In DNA, the CDR3 is TGTGCCAGTAGTATACAGCAGGGTCAGGATGGCTACACCTTC.

This clonotype was seen repeatedly, ten times or more. The chain is built from TRBV12-3 or TRBV12-4 and TRBJ1-5; the match to TRBD1 covers 8 bases. The CDR3 loop spans 13 amino acids. Losses at the gene ends were 9 bases for V and 4 bases for J; bases not matched to a gene: 5. In DNA, the CDR3 is TGTGCCAGTAGCGGACAGGGAAATCAGCCCCAGCATTTT. Encoded protein: CASSGQGNQPQHF.

This clonotype has a count of ten or more. The chain has TRBV6-2 or TRBV6-3 and TRBJ2-5; 9 bases match TRBD1. The CDR3 totals 16 residues. Losses at the gene ends were 2 bases for V and 0 bases for J; bases not matched to a gene: 4. Germline loops: CDR1 MNHEY, CDR2 SVGEGT. The CDR3 here is CASSYGDREYQETQYF. CDR3 bases: TGTGCCAGCAGTTACGGGGACAGGGAGTACCAAGAGACCCAGTACTTC.

V gene TRBV19 combines with J gene TRBJ2-1; D gene uncertain. Trimming took off 5 bases at V and 12 bases at J, with 17 bases between the two ends. Germline lookup yields CDR1 LNHDA and CDR2 SQIVND (reference sequence). The CDR3 extends over 13 amino acids. The CDR3 protein is CASSPGTAIAQFF. The CDR3 DNA follows: TGTGCCAGTAGTCCAGGAACCGCAATCGCGCAGTTCTTC.

This CDR3 reads CAWSVGLAGVVYEQFF. The CDR3 nucleotides are TGTGCCTGGAGTGTAGGACTAGCGGGAGTTGTCTATGAGCAGTTCTTC. The rearrangement uses TRBV30 and TRBJ2-1; 13 bases match TRBD2. V lost 0 bases to trimming and J lost 8 bases; unmatched junction nucleotides: 7. CDR1 and CDR2 (germline): GTSNPN, SVGIG (reference sequence). The CDR3 has 16 residues.